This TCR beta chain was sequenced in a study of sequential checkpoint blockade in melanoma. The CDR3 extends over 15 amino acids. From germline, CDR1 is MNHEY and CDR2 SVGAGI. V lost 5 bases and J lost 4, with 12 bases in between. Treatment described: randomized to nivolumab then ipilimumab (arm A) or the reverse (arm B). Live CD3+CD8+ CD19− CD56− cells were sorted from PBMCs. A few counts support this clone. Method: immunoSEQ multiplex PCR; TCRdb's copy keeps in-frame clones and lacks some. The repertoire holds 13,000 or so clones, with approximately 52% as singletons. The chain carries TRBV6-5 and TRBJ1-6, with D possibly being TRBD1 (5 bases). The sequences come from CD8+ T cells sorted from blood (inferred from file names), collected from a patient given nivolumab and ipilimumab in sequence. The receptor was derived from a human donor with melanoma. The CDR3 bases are TGTGCCAGCAGTAAGGGACTGACTTATAATTCACCCCTCCACTTT. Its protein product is CASSKGLTYNSPLHF.